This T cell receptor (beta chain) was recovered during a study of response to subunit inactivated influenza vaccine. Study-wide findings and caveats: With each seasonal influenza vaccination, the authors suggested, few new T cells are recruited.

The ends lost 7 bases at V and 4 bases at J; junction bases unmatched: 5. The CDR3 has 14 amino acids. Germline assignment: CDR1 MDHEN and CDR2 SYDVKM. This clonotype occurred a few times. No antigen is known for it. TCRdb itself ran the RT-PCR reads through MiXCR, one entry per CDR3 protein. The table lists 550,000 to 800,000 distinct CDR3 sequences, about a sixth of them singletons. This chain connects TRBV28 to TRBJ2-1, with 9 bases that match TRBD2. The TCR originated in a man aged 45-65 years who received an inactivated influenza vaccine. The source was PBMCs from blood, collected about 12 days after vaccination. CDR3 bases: TGTGCCAGCAAACCGGGACTAGCTTACAATGAGCAGTTCTTC. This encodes CASKPGLAYNEQFF. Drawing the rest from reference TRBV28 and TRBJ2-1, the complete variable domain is DVKVTQSSRYLVKRTGEKVFLECVQDMDHENMFWYRQDPGLGLRLIYFSYDVKMKEKGDIPEGYSVSREKKERFSLILESASTNQTSMYLCASKPGLAYNEQFFGPGTRLTVL.